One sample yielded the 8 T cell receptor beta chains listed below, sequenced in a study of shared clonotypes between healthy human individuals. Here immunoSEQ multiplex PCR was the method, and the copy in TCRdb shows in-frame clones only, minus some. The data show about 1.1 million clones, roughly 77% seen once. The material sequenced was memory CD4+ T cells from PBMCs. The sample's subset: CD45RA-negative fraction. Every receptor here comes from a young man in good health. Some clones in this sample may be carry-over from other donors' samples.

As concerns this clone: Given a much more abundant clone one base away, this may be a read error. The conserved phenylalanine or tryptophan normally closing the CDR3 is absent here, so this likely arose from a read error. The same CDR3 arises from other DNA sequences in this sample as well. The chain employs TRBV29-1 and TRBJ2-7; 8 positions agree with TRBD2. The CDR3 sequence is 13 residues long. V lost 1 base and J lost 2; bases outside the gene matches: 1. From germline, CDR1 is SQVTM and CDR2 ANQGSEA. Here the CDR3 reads CSVEVSGTYEQYL. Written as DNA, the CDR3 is TGCAGCGTTGAAGTTAGCGGGACCTACGAGCAGTACTTA.

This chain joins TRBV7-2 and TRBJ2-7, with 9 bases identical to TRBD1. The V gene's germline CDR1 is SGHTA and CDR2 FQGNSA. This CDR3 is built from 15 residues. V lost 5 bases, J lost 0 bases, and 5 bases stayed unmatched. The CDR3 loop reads CASSRTGGNSYEQYF. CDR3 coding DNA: TGTGCCAGCAGCCGAACAGGGGGCAACTCCTACGAGCAGTACTTC.

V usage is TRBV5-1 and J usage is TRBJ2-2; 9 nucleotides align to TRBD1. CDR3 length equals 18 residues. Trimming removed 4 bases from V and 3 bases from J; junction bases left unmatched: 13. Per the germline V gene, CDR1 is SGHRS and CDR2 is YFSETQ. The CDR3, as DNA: TGCGCCAGCAGCCGATCACTACCGGGACAGGGCTACACCGGGGAGCTGTTTTTT. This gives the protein CASSRSLPGQGYTGELFF.

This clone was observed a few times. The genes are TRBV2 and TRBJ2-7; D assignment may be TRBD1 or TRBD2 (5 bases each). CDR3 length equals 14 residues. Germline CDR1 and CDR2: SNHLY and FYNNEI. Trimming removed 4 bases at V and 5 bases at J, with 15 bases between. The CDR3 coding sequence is TGTGCCAGCAGTGGGGGGTGGAGTATGGACGAGCAGTACTTC. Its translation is CASSGGWSMDEQYF.

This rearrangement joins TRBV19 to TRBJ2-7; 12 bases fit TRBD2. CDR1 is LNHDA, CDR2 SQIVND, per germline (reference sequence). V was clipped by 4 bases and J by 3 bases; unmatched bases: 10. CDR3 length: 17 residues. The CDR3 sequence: CASSSPQTSGGSYEQYF. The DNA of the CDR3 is TGTGCCAGTAGTAGTCCACAGACTAGCGGGGGAAGCTACGAGCAGTACTTC.

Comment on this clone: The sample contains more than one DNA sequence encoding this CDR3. The CDR3 DNA reads as TGTGCCAGCAGCTCCGGGACTAGCGGATACGAGCAGTACTTC. This encodes CASSSGTSGYEQYF. The V gene is TRBV7-9, the J gene TRBJ2-7, with 11 bases lining up with TRBD2. Germline V gene lookup returns CDR1 SEHNR and CDR2 FQNEAQ (reference sequence). V lost 4 bases and J lost 4; bases outside the gene matches: 3. The CDR3 consists of 14 residues.

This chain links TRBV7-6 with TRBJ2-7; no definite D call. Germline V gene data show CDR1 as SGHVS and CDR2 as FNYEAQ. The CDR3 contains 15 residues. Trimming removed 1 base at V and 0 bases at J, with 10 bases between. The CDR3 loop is CASSLDDGISYEQYF. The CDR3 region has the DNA TGTGCCAGCAGCTTAGACGACGGAATCTCCTACGAGCAGTACTTC.

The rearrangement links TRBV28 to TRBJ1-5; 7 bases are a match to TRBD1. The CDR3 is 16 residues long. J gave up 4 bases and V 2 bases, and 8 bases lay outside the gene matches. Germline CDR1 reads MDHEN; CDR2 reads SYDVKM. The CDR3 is CASSLRGQRINQPQHF. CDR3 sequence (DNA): TGTGCCAGCAGTTTAAGGGGACAGCGGATTAATCAGCCCCAGCATTTT.